Presented here are 23 T cell receptor beta chains from one specimen sequenced in a study of CD4+ T cells in melanoma. TCRdb keeps only in-frame clones here, not all; method: immunoSEQ multiplex PCR. The top ten hold approximately 5% of the sample, which has tens of thousands of clones, approximately 70% seen once. Sequencing used tumor tissue. The receptors shown here come from a human donor with melanoma.

The CDR3 region has the DNA TGTGCCTGGGGATGTGAGTGGAATGAGCAGTTCTTC. This encodes CAWGCEWNEQFF. The chain has TRBV21-1 and TRBJ2-1. TRBV21-1 is a pseudogene segment. The CDR3 loop spans 12 amino acids.

The chain employs TRBV7-9 and TRBJ2-2; D uncertain. The CDR3 is 15 residues long. Germline V lookup: CDR1 SEHNR, CDR2 FQNEAQ (reference sequence). With 6 bases removed from V and 5 bases from J, the gap between germline ends came to 16 bases. As DNA, the CDR3 is TGTGCCAGCAGTCCTTCCGGCCGGCTAACCGGGGAGCTGTTTTTT. Protein: CASSPSGRLTGELFF.

This clone was counted between two and nine times. The chain has TRBV29-1 and TRBJ1-1; D not resolved. Between the trimmed V and J ends, which lost 4 bases and 2 bases, there was a span of 8 bases. Germline V gene data show CDR1 as SQVTM and CDR2 as ANQGSEA. The CDR3 is 12 amino acids. CDR3 DNA: TGCAGCGTTGGGGCCCTCAACACTGAAGCTTTCTTT. It yields the protein CSVGALNTEAFF.

This chain links TRBV19 with TRBJ1-6; a possible D gene is TRBD1 (5 bases). Trimming shortened V by 3 bases and J by 10 bases, and 13 bases separated the two germline ends. The CDR3 totals 14 residues. Germline CDR1 and CDR2: LNHDA and SQIVND (reference sequence). CDR3 loop: CASSIDHGDSPLHF. CDR3 DNA sequence: TGTGCCAGTAGTATTGACCACGGGGACTCACCCCTCCACTTT.

The chain carries TRBV9 and TRBJ2-5, with D maybe TRBD2 (6 bases). Deletions cut 2 bases from V and 2 bases from J, with 16 bases between. The CDR3 totals 16 residues. Germline CDR1 is SGDLS and CDR2 is YYNGEE. CDR3 DNA sequence: TGTGCCAGCAGCGTTTCACTAGCAGATTATCAAGAGACCCAGTACTTC. Translating gives CASSVSLADYQETQYF.

This clone was seen more than once but under ten times. The CDR3 sequence: CASSQVSLANEQFF. DNA of the CDR3: TGTGCCAGCAGCCAGGTTTCATTGGCCAATGAGCAGTTCTTC. The chain employs TRBV4-2 and TRBJ2-1; D gene unclear. Trimming took off 3 bases at V and 6 bases at J, with 12 bases between the two ends. The V gene's germline CDR1 is LGHNA and CDR2 YNFKEQ. This CDR3 has 14 amino acids.

V is TRBV28 and J is TRBJ1-5; D gene ambiguous. Trimming cost V 2 bases and J 9 bases, with 23 bases left between them. The germline gives CDR1 MDHEN, CDR2 SYDVKM. The CDR3 contains 17 residues. The CDR3 spells CASSLPQEAVVQAPQHF. The CDR3 coding sequence is TGTGCCAGCAGTTTACCCCAGGAGGCCGTGGTACAAGCGCCCCAGCATTTT.

This chain links TRBV19 with TRBJ1-1; no clear D gene. Germline CDR1 and CDR2: LNHDA and SQIVND (reference sequence). V was trimmed by 5 bases and J by 0 bases, leaving 7 bases between them. The CDR3 totals 13 residues. The CDR3 sequence is CASSASLNTEAFF. CDR3 sequence (DNA): TGTGCCAGTAGTGCTAGCCTGAACACTGAAGCTTTCTTT.

V usage is TRBV6-5 and J usage is TRBJ1-5, with a possible D match to TRBD1 (5 bases). V dropped 2 bases and J dropped 7 bases, with 9 bases sitting between them. This CDR3 contains 13 residues. Germline assignment: CDR1 MNHEY and CDR2 SVGAGI. The CDR3 nucleotides are TGTGCCAGCAGTTACCAGGGAGGACAGCCCCAGCATTTT. It specifies CASSYQGGQPQHF.

The J gene is TRBJ2-7, the V gene TRBV5-1; D unclear. Germline V gene data show CDR1 as SGHRS and CDR2 as YFSETQ. V lost 0 bases and J lost 7, with 8 bases in between. This CDR3 is 12 amino acids long. In DNA form, the CDR3 reads TGCGCCAGCAGCTTGGGGGGTAGGGAGCAGTACTTC. It translates to CASSLGGREQYF.

The rearrangement links TRBV4-1 to TRBJ1-1, with D tentatively TRBD1 (6 bases). CDR3 length: 14 residues. Germline values: CDR1 MGHRA, CDR2 YSYEKL. V was clipped by 1 base and J by 4 bases, with 10 bases between them. The CDR3, as DNA: TGCGCCAGCAGCCAAGGCAGGGGCGGCACTGAAGCTTTCTTT. This codes for CASSQGRGGTEAFF.

This chain links TRBV18 with TRBJ2-7; possibly TRBD1 for D (6 bases). This CDR3 comprises 13 residues. Trimming shortened V by 5 bases and J by 2 bases, and 10 bases separated the two germline ends. Germline loops: CDR1 KGHSH, CDR2 LQKENI. CDR3 sequence: CASSSGTPYEQYF. Written as DNA, the CDR3 is TGTGCCAGCTCATCCGGGACACCCTACGAGCAGTACTTC.

There are a few counts of this clone. V usage is TRBV7-2 and J usage is TRBJ2-3; 9 nucleotides match TRBD1. CDR1 and CDR2 (germline): SGHTA, FQGNSA. The CDR3 consists of 15 residues. Losses at the gene ends were 1 base for V and 5 bases for J; bases not matched to a gene: 4. For the CDR3, the DNA is TGTGCCAGCAGCTTAGGGGACAGGGAGGGAGATACGCAGTATTTT. Protein: CASSLGDREGDTQYF.

CDR3 sequence reads: CASSGDRTSSYEQYF. In nucleotides, the CDR3 is TGCGCCAGCAGCGGCGACAGAACAAGCTCCTACGAGCAGTACTTC. The genes are TRBV5-1 and TRBJ2-7; D is perhaps TRBD1 (5 bases). Germline CDR1 SGHRS, CDR2 YFSETQ. The germline V and J ends were trimmed by 4 bases and 0 bases, with 14 bases remaining between them. The CDR3 covers 15 residues.

This clone was recorded a few times. V and J are TRBV28 and TRBJ1-5; tentatively, D is TRBD1 (6 bases). The germline CDR1 and CDR2 sequences are MDHEN and SYDVKM. The CDR3 has 14 amino acids. Deletions cut 7 bases from V and 4 bases from J, with 14 bases between. The CDR3 loop is CASTGGRVNQPQHF. The CDR3 DNA is TGTGCCAGCACCGGGGGCAGGGTTAATCAGCCCCAGCATTTT.

The gene calls are TRBV20-1 and TRBJ2-1; D ambiguous. The CDR3 sequence is 11 residues long. V was pared by 4 bases and J by 9 bases, with 10 bases between. Germline V gene data show CDR1 as DFQATT and CDR2 as SNEGSKA (reference sequence). The DNA of the CDR3 is TGCAGTGCTAATTTTCTGGCTGAGCAGTTCTTC. Amino acid sequence: CSANFLAEQFF.

V usage is TRBV5-5 and J usage is TRBJ2-5; no clear D gene. Germline values: CDR1 SGHKS, CDR2 YYEKEE (reference sequence). This CDR3 contains 15 residues. Trimming took off 2 bases at V and 4 bases at J, with 15 bases between the two ends. CDR3 DNA: TGTGCCAGCAGCTTATACTCAGGTAGTGGAGAGACCCAGTACTTC. Amino acid sequence: CASSLYSGSGETQYF.

V is TRBV5-1 and J is TRBJ2-4; no firm D call. Germline V lookup: CDR1 SGHRS, CDR2 YFSETQ. The CDR3 is 15 amino acids. Trimming took off 4 bases at V and 2 bases at J, with 13 bases between the two ends. CDR3 loop: CASSPFLASKNIQYF. The CDR3 coding sequence is TGCGCCAGCAGCCCGTTTCTGGCGTCCAAAAACATTCAGTACTTC. The full variable domain, completed using reference TRBV5-1 and TRBJ2-4, is KAGVTQTPRYLIKTRGQQVTLSCSPISGHRSVSWYQQTPGQGLQFLFEYFSETQRNKGNFPGRFSGRQFSNSRSEMNVSTLELGDSALYLCASSPFLASKNIQYFGAGTRLSVL.

The V call is TRBV7-9, the J call TRBJ1-6; TRBD1 might be the D (5 bases). Trimming stripped 5 bases from V and 10 bases from J, with 18 bases between. Germline CDR1 reads SEHNR; CDR2 reads FQNEAQ (reference sequence). The CDR3 covers 15 residues. CDR3 nucleotide sequence: TGTGCCAGCAGCCAAGATTGGACTGGGGCCTCACCCCTCCACTTT. Translation: CASSQDWTGASPLHF.

The J gene is TRBJ1-6, the V gene TRBV5-5; 7 positions match TRBD1. V dropped 2 bases and J dropped 7; count of bases not matched to a gene: 3. This CDR3 has 14 residues. Germline CDR1 is SGHKS and CDR2 is YYEKEE (reference sequence). In DNA, the CDR3 is TGTGCCAGCAGCTTCCAGGGGGAGAATTCACCCCTCCACTTT. Residues: CASSFQGENSPLHF.

V gene TRBV14 combines with J gene TRBJ2-7; D is unclear. CDR3 length: 13 amino acids. CDR1 is SGHDN and CDR2 is FVKESK in the germline V gene. Trimming removed 2 bases from V and 2 bases from J, with 7 bases in between. In DNA, the CDR3 is TGTGCCAGCAGCCAACTCAGGACCTACGAGCAGTACTTC. Its translation: CASSQLRTYEQYF.

The chain couples TRBV6-5 to TRBJ1-2, with a tentative D call TRBD1 (6 bases). Deletions cut 0 bases from V and 5 bases from J, with 10 bases between. This CDR3 is 14 amino acids long. Germline CDR1 and CDR2: MNHEY and SVGAGI. The CDR3 region has the DNA TGTGCCAGCAGTTACTCCGGGACATCGTATGGCTACACCTTC. Translated, it gives CASSYSGTSYGYTF.

The gene calls are TRBV7-9 and TRBJ1-1, with D unresolved. Germline assignment: CDR1 SEHNR and CDR2 FQNEAQ (reference sequence). Trimming left V 5 bases short and J 0 bases short, with 10 bases between. The length of the CDR3 is 14 residues. This chain's CDR3 is CASSRATVNTEAFF. Here the CDR3 DNA reads TGTGCCAGCAGCCGAGCTACAGTGAACACTGAAGCTTTCTTT.